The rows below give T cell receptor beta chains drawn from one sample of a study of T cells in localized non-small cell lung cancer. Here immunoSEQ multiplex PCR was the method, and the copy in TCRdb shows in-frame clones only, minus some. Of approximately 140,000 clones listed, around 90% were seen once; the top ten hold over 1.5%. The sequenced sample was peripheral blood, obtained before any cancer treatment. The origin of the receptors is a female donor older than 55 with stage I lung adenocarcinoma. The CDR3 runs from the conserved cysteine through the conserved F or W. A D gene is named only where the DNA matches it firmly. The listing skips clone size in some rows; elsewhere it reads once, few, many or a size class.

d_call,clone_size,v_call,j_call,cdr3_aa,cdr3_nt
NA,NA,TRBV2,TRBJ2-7,CASSEQGLYEQYF,TGTGCCAGCAGTGAACAGGGATTGTACGAGCAGTACTTC
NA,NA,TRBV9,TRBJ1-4,CASSVDRDREKLFF,TGTGCCAGCAGCGTAGACAGGGACCGTGAAAAACTGTTTTTT
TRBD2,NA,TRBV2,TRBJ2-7,CASSDGLALPYEQYF,TGTGCCAGCAGTGATGGACTAGCGCTCCCCTACGAGCAGTACTTC
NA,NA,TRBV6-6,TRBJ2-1,CASSYSWNEQFF,TGTGCCAGCAGTTACTCTTGGAATGAGCAGTTCTTC
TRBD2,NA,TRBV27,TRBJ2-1,CASSFTPLAGSQNEQFF,TGTGCCAGCAGTTTTACTCCACTAGCGGGAAGTCAAAATGAGCAGTTCTTC
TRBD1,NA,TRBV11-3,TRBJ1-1,CASSPGTGRVTEAFF,TGTGCCAGCAGCCCAGGGACAGGGAGGGTCACTGAAGCTTTCTTT
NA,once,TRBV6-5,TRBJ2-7,CASNSYEQYF,TGTGCCAGCAATTCCTACGAGCAGTACTTC
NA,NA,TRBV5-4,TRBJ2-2,CASSSQGTGELFF,TGTGCCAGCAGCTCACAGGGTACCGGGGAGCTGTTTTTT
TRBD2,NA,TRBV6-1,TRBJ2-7,CASSEAGLTYEQYF,TGTGCCAGCAGTGAAGCGGGACTAACCTACGAGCAGTACTTC
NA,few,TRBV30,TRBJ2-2,CAWNVGVSTGELFF,TGTGCCTGGAACGTGGGGGTTAGCACCGGGGAGCTGTTTTTT
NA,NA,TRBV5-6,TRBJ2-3,CASSLDSITQYF,TGTGCCAGCAGCTTGGATTCAATTACGCAGTATTTT
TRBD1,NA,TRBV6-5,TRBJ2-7,CASRRDSSSSYEQYF,TGTGCCAGCAGACGGGACAGCTCCAGCTCCTACGAGCAGTACTTC
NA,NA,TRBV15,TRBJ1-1,CATSSGWGTAEAFF,TGTGCCACCTCTTCAGGGTGGGGAACGGCTGAAGCTTTCTTT
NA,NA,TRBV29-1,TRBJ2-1,CSVDYEQFF,TGCAGCGTTGACTATGAGCAGTTCTTC
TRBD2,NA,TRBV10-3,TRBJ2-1,CATLAGESFNEQFF,TGTGCCACACTAGCGGGAGAATCCTTCAATGAGCAGTTCTTC
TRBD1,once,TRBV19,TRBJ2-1,CASSRTDRGTSYNEQFF,TGTGCCAGTAGTCGTACCGACAGGGGGACCTCCTACAATGAGCAGTTCTTC
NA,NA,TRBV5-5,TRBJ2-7,CASSTTDGVAEQYF,TGTGCCAGCAGCACCACTGACGGTGTGGCCGAGCAGTACTTC
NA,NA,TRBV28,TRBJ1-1,CASSLLGPLSAFF,TGTGCCAGCAGCTTGTTGGGCCCGTTGTCGGCTTTCTTT
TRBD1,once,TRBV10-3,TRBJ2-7,CAITRDRGSYEQYF,TGTGCCATCACTCGGGACAGGGGATCCTACGAGCAGTACTTC
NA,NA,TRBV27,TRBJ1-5,CASSRGYGEQPQHF,TGTGCCAGCAGTCGAGGGTACGGGGAGCAGCCCCAGCATTTT
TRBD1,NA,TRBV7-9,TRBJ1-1,CASSGPDRGHRAFF,TGTGCCAGCAGCGGCCCAGACAGGGGGCATCGAGCTTTCTTT
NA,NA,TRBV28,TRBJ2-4,CASSYPPPPRGKNIQYF,TGTGCCAGCAGCTACCCTCCCCCACCCCGGGGCAAAAACATTCAGTACTTC
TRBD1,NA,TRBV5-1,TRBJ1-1,CASSSSGTGNTEAFF,TGCGCCAGCAGCTCCTCCGGGACAGGGAACACTGAAGCTTTCTTT
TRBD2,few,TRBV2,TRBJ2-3,CASSEREVDTQYF,TGTGCCAGCAGTGAGCGGGAGGTAGATACGCAGTATTTT
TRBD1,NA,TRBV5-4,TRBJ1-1,CASSLGTGEMTEAFF,TGTGCCAGCAGCTTGGGGACAGGGGAAATGACTGAAGCTTTCTTT
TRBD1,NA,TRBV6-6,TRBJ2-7,CASSPRDRGQEQYF,TGTGCCAGCAGTCCCCGGGACAGGGGGCAAGAGCAGTACTTC
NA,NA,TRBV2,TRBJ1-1,CASSLDTLNTEAFF,TGTGCCAGCAGCCTAGACACCCTGAACACTGAAGCTTTCTTT
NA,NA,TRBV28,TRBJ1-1,CASSLGGARNTEAFF,TGTGCCAGCAGTTTAGGGGGGGCCCGAAACACTGAAGCTTTCTTT
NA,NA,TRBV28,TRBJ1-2,CASSLRQFNYGYTF,TGTGCCAGCAGTTTACGCCAGTTTAACTATGGCTACACCTTC
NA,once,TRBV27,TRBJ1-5,CASSGGYSNQPQHF,TGTGCCAGCAGTGGGGGATATAGCAATCAGCCCCAGCATTTT
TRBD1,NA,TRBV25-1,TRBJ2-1,CASRTGSYQFF,TGTGCCAGCCGGACAGGGTCTTATCAGTTCTTC
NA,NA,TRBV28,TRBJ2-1,CASSQNLGAYNEQFF,TGTGCCAGCAGCCAAAATCTGGGCGCCTACAATGAGCAGTTCTTC
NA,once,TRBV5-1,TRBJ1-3,CASSLDGSPGNTIYF,TGCGCCAGCAGCTTAGATGGTTCGCCTGGAAACACCATATATTTT
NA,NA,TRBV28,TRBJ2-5,CASSLPSQYQETQYF,TGTGCCAGCAGTCTCCCATCACAGTACCAAGAGACCCAGTACTTC
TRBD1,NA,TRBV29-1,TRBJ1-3,CSVQGARNTIYF,TGCAGCGTTCAGGGGGCGCGAAACACCATATATTTT
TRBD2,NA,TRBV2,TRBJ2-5,CASSKGLAGVGETQYF,TGTGCCAGCAGTAAGGGACTAGCGGGAGTGGGGGAGACCCAGTACTTC
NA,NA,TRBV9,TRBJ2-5,CASSGVGRQETQYF,TGTGCCAGCAGCGGTGTGGGGAGGCAAGAGACCCAGTACTTC
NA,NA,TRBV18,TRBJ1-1,CASSPGGDREAFF,TGTGCCAGCTCACCGGGAGGGGACCGAGAAGCTTTCTTT
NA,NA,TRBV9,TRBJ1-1,CASSTEGGTEAFF,TGTGCCAGCAGCACCGAGGGGGGCACTGAAGCTTTCTTT
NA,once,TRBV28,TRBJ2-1,CASSPSANEQFF,TGTGCCAGCAGTCCATCCGCCAATGAGCAGTTCTTC
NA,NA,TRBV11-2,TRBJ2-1,CASSAGALPGNEQFF,TGTGCCAGCAGCGCGGGGGCGTTGCCGGGCAATGAGCAGTTCTTC
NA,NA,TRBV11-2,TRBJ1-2,CASSPVPSISDGYTF,TGTGCCAGCAGCCCGGTTCCAAGTATCTCGGATGGCTACACCTTC
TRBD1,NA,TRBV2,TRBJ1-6,CASSGTGGLRINSPLHF,TGTGCCAGCAGTGGTACAGGGGGTCTAAGGATCAATTCACCCCTCCACTTT
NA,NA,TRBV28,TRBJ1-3,CASALEGSSGNTIYF,TGTGCCAGCGCACTGGAGGGCAGCTCTGGAAACACCATATATTTT
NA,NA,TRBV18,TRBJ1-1,CASSPGNTEAFF,TGTGCCAGCTCACCAGGGAACACTGAAGCTTTCTTT
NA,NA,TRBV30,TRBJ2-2,CAWNSGVIVVAGELFF,TGTGCCTGGAATTCAGGGGTTATCGTTGTGGCCGGGGAGCTGTTTTTT
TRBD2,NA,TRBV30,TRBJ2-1,CASSPGLAGGFVNEQFF,TGTGCCTCCTCTCCGGGACTAGCGGGAGGATTTGTCAATGAGCAGTTCTTC
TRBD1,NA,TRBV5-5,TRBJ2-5,CATSSTGVLETQYF,TGTGCCACCTCCTCGACAGGGGTTTTGGAGACCCAGTACTTC
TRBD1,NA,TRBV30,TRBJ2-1,CAWSGQGAGERYNEQFF,TGTGCCTGGAGTGGACAGGGGGCCGGCGAAAGGTACAATGAGCAGTTCTTC
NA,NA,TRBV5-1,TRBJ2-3,CASSLASGTNIVDTQYF,TGCGCCAGCAGCTTGGCCTCCGGGACAAATATCGTGGATACGCAGTATTTT
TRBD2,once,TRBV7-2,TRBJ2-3,CASGPGRATKTQYF,TGTGCCAGCGGACCGGGGAGGGCCACCAAGACGCAGTATTTT
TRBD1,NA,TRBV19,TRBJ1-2,CASRPRDRGGGYTF,TGTGCCAGTAGACCCCGGGACAGGGGCGGCGGCTACACCTTC